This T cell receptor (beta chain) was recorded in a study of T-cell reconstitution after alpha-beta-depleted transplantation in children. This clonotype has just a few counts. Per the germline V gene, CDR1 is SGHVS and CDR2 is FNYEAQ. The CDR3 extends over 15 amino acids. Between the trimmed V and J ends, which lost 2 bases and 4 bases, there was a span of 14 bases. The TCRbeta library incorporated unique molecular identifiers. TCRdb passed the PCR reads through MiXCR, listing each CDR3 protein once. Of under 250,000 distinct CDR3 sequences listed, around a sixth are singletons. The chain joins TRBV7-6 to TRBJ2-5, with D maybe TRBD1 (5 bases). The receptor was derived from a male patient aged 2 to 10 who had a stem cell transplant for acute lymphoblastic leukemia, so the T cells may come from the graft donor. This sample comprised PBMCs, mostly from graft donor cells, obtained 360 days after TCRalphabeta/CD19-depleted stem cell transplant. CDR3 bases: TGTGCCAGCAGCTTAAGGGGTATAAGGTCAGAGACCCAGTACTTC. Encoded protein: CASSLRGIRSETQYF. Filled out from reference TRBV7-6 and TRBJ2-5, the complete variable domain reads GAGVSQSPRYKVTKRGQDVALRCDPISGHVSLYWYRQALGQGPEFLTYFNYEAQQDKSGLPNDRFSAERPEGSISTLTIQRTEQRDSAMYRCASSLRGIRSETQYFGPGTRLLVL.